A selection of T cell receptor beta chains follows, all from one sample in a study of shared clonotypes between healthy human individuals. The table came from immunoSEQ multiplex PCR; TCRdb's copy has only in-frame clones and leaves some out. The data show some 2 million clones, 90% to 95% seen once. Sequenced: naive CD4+ T cells sorted from blood. The receptors shown here come from a man between 18 and 29 years old in good health. Both conserved end residues are part of each CDR3. A D gene is named only where the DNA matches it firmly. A row's size may be missing; if present it is once, few, many or a size class.

size: .; J: TRBJ2-7; V: TRBV7-9; D: .; CDR3: CASSSYYEQYF; DNA: TGTGCCAGCAGCTCATACTACGAGCAGTACTTC
size: .; J: TRBJ2-7; V: TRBV6-1; D: .; CDR3: CATHPTTPYEQYF; DNA: TGTGCCACCCACCCTACCACCCCCTACGAGCAGTACTTC
size: .; J: TRBJ1-5; V: TRBV18; D: .; CDR3: CASSVTGTDQPQHF; DNA: TGTGCCAGCTCGGTTACAGGTACCGATCAGCCCCAGCATTTT
size: .; J: TRBJ2-5; V: TRBV5-1; D: .; CDR3: CASSPEGGKETQYF; DNA: TGCGCCAGCAGCCCAGAAGGCGGGAAGGAGACCCAGTACTTC
size: .; J: TRBJ2-3; V: TRBV19; D: TRBD1; CDR3: CASSTGGLTDTQYF; DNA: TGTGCCAGTTCGACAGGGGGACTCACAGATACGCAGTATTTT
size: .; J: TRBJ2-2; V: TRBV2; D: .; CDR3: CASSVGGELFF; DNA: TGTGCCAGCAGTGTTGGCGGGGAGCTGTTTTTT
size: .; J: TRBJ2-1; V: TRBV7-2; D: .; CDR3: CASSSRSGNEQFF; DNA: TGTGCCAGCAGCTCCCGTTCAGGCAATGAGCAGTTCTTC
size: .; J: TRBJ2-3; V: TRBV6-1; D: TRBD2; CDR3: CASKMASGTDTQYF; DNA: TGTGCCAGCAAAATGGCTAGCGGAACAGATACGCAGTATTTT
size: .; J: TRBJ1-5; V: TRBV10-2; D: .; CDR3: CASWAARVSQPQHF; DNA: TGCGCCAGCTGGGCTGCTAGGGTATCTCAGCCCCAGCATTTT
size: .; J: TRBJ2-4; V: TRBV2; D: .; CDR3: CASSGGLADIQYF; DNA: TGTGCCAGCAGTGGGGGACTCGCAGACATTCAGTACTTC
size: once; J: TRBJ2-3; V: TRBV27; D: .; CDR3: CASSPDRKETDTQYF; DNA: TGTGCCAGCAGTCCTGACCGAAAAGAGACAGATACGCAGTATTTT
size: .; J: TRBJ1-1; V: TRBV6-6; D: .; CDR3: CASSYLGSHMNTEAFF; DNA: TGTGCCAGCAGTTACTTGGGCAGCCACATGAACACTGAAGCTTTCTTT
size: .; J: TRBJ2-7; V: TRBV2; D: TRBD1; CDR3: CASNRGLTEQYF; DNA: TGTGCCAGCAATAGGGGGCTCACCGAGCAGTACTTC
size: .; J: TRBJ1-2; V: TRBV6-5; D: .; CDR3: CASSYGGLGNYGYTF; DNA: TGTGCCAGCAGTTACGGCGGTTTAGGGAACTATGGCTACACCTTC
size: .; J: TRBJ2-7; V: TRBV7-7; D: .; CDR3: CASSSQPGWTDPYEQYF; DNA: TGTGCTAGCAGCTCGCAACCCGGATGGACCGACCCCTACGAGCAGTACTTC
size: .; J: TRBJ1-5; V: TRBV19; D: TRBD1; CDR3: CASSLAPGQGAFGNQPQHF; DNA: TGTGCCAGTAGTCTAGCCCCGGGACAGGGGGCCTTCGGCAATCAGCCCCAGCATTTT
size: .; J: TRBJ2-1; V: TRBV7-2; D: .; CDR3: CASSFLSFDEQFF; DNA: TGTGCCAGCAGCTTCTTAAGTTTCGATGAGCAGTTCTTC
size: .; J: TRBJ1-2; V: TRBV6-6; D: .; CDR3: CASSYPGLQHGYTF; DNA: TGTGCCAGCAGTTACCCCGGGCTGCAGCATGGCTACACCTTC
size: .; J: TRBJ1-1; V: TRBV15; D: TRBD1; CDR3: CATSSLQRQGATEAFF; DNA: TGTGCCACCAGCTCTCTACAACGACAGGGTGCCACTGAAGCTTTCTTT
size: .; J: TRBJ1-2; V: TRBV30; D: .; CDR3: CAWSAHRAPIGGYTF; DNA: TGTGCCTGGAGTGCCCACAGGGCCCCGATAGGTGGCTACACCTTC
size: once; J: TRBJ1-2; V: TRBV10-3; D: TRBD1; CDR3: CAISESGQGTHYGYTF; DNA: TGTGCCATCAGTGAGTCGGGACAGGGGACCCACTATGGCTACACCTTC
size: once; J: TRBJ1-5; V: TRBV11-2; D: TRBD1; CDR3: CASSLGTGGGQPQHF; DNA: TGTGCCAGCAGCTTAGGGACAGGGGGCGGTCAGCCCCAGCATTTT
size: .; J: TRBJ2-2; V: TRBV10-2; D: TRBD1; CDR3: CAAGQGVAGELFF; DNA: TGCGCCGCGGGACAGGGAGTGGCCGGGGAGCTGTTTTTT
size: .; J: TRBJ2-7; V: TRBV19; D: .; CDR3: CASSATDLGAREQYF; DNA: TGTGCCAGTAGTGCCACGGATTTAGGCGCCCGCGAGCAGTACTTC
size: once; J: TRBJ2-5; V: TRBV5-4; D: .; CDR3: CASSSQGGETQYF; DNA: TGTGCCAGCAGCTCACAGGGAGGGGAGACCCAGTACTTC
size: .; J: TRBJ1-5; V: TRBV7-8; D: .; CDR3: CASSLERYSNQPQHF; DNA: TGTGCCAGCAGCTTAGAACGGTATAGCAATCAGCCCCAGCATTTT
size: .; J: TRBJ1-1; V: TRBV2; D: TRBD1; CDR3: CASSERTGGMNTEAFF; DNA: TGTGCCAGCAGTGAACGCACAGGGGGGATGAACACTGAAGCTTTCTTT
size: .; J: TRBJ2-6; V: TRBV2; D: .; CDR3: CASISASGANVLTF; DNA: TGTGCCAGCATTAGCGCCTCTGGGGCCAACGTCCTGACTTTC
size: .; J: TRBJ2-3; V: TRBV5-4; D: .; CDR3: CASSRNNRATDTQYF; DNA: TGTGCCAGCAGCCGGAACAACAGGGCCACAGATACGCAGTATTTT